This is a list of T cell receptor beta chains from one sample in a study of shared clonotypes between healthy human individuals. Sequencing was performed with immunoSEQ multiplex PCR; in TCRdb, only in-frame clones are kept and a portion is missing. The data show some 1,100,000 clones, around 78% seen once. The sample comprised memory CD4+ T cells from PBMCs. These receptors came from a man between 18 and 29 years old in good health. Some clones in this sample may be carry-over from other donors' samples. CDR3s include the opening cysteine and the closing phenylalanine or tryptophan. D genes are given only for firm matches.

V gene | D gene | CDR3 length | CDR3 protein
TRBV29-1 | TRBD1 | 12 | CSVHRGLGELFF
TRBV7-2 | TRBD1 | 14 | CASSTPRTGGGRYF
TRBV27 | - | 14 | CASSLSGGNQPQHF
TRBV29-1 | - | 11 | CSVEYEGTQYF
TRBV21-1 | - | 13 | CASARLEGETQYF
TRBV5-1 | - | 13 | CASSQTEQGRYTF
TRBV6-1 | - | 15 | CASSVQWGNQETQYF
TRBV30 | - | 12 | CAWSGSTDTQYF
TRBV30 | - | 12 | CAWSSGTSPLHF
TRBV7-2 | TRBD1 | 15 | CASSPLGQFNTEAFF
TRBV5-1 | TRBD1 | 14 | CASGDRGDTDTQYF
TRBV6-1 | TRBD1 | 18 | CASSEYVGQASSGNTIYF
TRBV19 | TRBD2 | 16 | CASSSPSGSTYNEQFF
TRBV20-1 | - | 11 | CSATKSSTIYF
TRBV30 | - | 12 | CAWTASTDTQYF
TRBV7-8 | - | 16 | CASSLWALSRGDEQFF
TRBV28 | - | 15 | CASSLPGHNNQPQHF
TRBV2 | - | 14 | CASSEGPTSYEQYF
TRBV27 | - | 18 | CASSLRGVGTTENYGYTF
TRBV4-1 | TRBD1 | 16 | CASSQAWGTGKAKLFF
TRBV9 | - | 15 | CASSVAGHSNYEQYF
TRBV5-8 | TRBD1 | 14 | CASSPTGRVDGYTF
TRBV7-9 | - | 15 | CASTSDRGEGDTQYF
TRBV14 | TRBD2 | 18 | CASSTYEAGGGSYNEQFF
TRBV27 | - | 13 | CASSLRDAYEQYF
TRBV27 | - | 11 | CASRSQGEAFF
TRBV30 | - | 13 | CAWTTQGPETQYF
TRBV28 | TRBD1 | 15 | CASKTGGDSAYEQYF
TRBV18 | TRBD1 | 14 | CASSPREGGDEQYF
TRBV7-9 | TRBD1 | 13 | CASSSGQDMPQHF
TRBV12-5 | TRBD1 | 12 | CASALDRGGYTF
TRBV11-3 | - | 15 | CASSNVRDNLGELFF
TRBV5-4 | - | 14 | CASSPGATGNTIYF
TRBV7-9 | - | 14 | CASSLSGASYEQYF
TRBV7-4 | - | 15 | CASSLAGGAGSPLHF
TRBV7-2 | - | 16 | CASTLRGGRASYEQYF
TRBV5-6 | - | 13 | CASSLGGQETQYF
TRBV19 | TRBD2 | 15 | CASSISSGRSYEQYF
TRBV7-9 | - | 14 | CASSLGSDQETQYF
TRBV6-6 | - | 15 | CASSYFSTGNQPQHF
TRBV27 | TRBD1 | 14 | CASSRWGTGAEAFF
TRBV5-1 | TRBD1 | 17 | CASSFSSGTGPSYEQYF
TRBV11-2 | TRBD2 | 16 | CASSLGSGTSIDTQYF